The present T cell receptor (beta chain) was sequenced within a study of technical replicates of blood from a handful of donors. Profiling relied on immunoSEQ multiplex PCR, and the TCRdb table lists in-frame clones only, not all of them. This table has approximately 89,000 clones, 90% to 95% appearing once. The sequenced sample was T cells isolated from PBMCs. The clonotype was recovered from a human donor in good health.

In DNA, the CDR3 is TGTGCCAGCAAGTGGCTGACAGGGGAGATCGGCTACACCTTC. Translation gives CASKWLTGEIGYTF. The rearrangement links TRBV2 to TRBJ1-2; 8 positions agree with TRBD1. Germline trimming cut 7 bases from V and 8 bases from J; bases unmatched to any gene: 12. Germline V gives CDR1 SNHLY, CDR2 FYNNEI. The CDR3 is 14 residues long.